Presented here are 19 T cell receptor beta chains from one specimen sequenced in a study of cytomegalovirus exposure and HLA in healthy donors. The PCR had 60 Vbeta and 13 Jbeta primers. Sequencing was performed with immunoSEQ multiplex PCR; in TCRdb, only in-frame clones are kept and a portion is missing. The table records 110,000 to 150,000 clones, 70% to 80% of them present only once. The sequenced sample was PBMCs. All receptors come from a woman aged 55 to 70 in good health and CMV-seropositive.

The DNA of the CDR3 is TGTGCCAGCAGCTATATCCGGGACAAGAGTAACACTGAAGCTTTCTTT. This sequence encodes CASSYIRDKSNTEAFF. The gene calls are TRBV5-6 and TRBJ1-1, with D possibly being TRBD1 (6 bases). Per the germline V gene, CDR1 is SGHDT and CDR2 is YYEEEE. V was shortened by 3 bases and J by 2 bases, with 17 bases between the two germline ends. The length of the CDR3 is 16 residues.

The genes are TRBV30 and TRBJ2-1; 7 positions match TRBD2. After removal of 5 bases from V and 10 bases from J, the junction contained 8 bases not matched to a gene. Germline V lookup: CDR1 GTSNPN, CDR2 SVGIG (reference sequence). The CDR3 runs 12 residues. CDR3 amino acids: CAWGRLASEQFF. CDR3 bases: TGTGCCTGGGGCAGACTAGCTAGCGAGCAGTTCTTC. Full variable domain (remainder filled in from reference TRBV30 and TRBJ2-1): SQTIHQWPATLVQPVGSPLSLECTVEGTSNPNLYWYRQAAGRGLQLLFYSVGIGQISSEVPQNLSASRPQDRQFILSSKKLLLSDSGFYLCAWGRLASEQFFGPGTRLTVL.

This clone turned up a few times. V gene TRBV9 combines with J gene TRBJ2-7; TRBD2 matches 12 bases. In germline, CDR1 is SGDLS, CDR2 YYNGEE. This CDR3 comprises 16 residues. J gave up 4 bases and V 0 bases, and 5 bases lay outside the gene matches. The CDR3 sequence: CASSVGLAGGQYEQYF. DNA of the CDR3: TGTGCCAGCAGCGTAGGCCTAGCGGGAGGGCAATACGAGCAGTACTTC.

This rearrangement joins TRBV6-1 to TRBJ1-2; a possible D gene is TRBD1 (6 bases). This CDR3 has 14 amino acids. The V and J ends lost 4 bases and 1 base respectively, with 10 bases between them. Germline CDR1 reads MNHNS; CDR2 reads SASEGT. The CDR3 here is CASSVNRDNYGYTF. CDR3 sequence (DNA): TGTGCCAGCAGTGTAAACAGGGATAACTATGGCTACACCTTC.

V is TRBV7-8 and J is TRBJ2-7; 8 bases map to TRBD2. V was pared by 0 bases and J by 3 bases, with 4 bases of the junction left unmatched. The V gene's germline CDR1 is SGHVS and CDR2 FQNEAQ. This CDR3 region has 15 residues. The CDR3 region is CASSLAAGEGYEQYF. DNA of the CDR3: TGTGCCAGCAGCTTAGCAGCGGGAGAAGGCTACGAGCAGTACTTC. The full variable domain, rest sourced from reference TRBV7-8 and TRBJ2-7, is GAGVSQSPRYKVAKRGQDVALRCDPISGHVSLFWYQQALGQGPEFLTYFQNEAQLDKSGLPSDRFFAERPEGSVSTLKIQRTQQEDSAVYLCASSLAAGEGYEQYFGPGTRLTVT.

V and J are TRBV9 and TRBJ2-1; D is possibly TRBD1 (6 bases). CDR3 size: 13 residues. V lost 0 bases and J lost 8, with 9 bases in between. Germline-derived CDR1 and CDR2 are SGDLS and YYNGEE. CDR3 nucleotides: TGTGCCAGCAGCGTAGCTCAGGGGTATGAGCAGTTCTTC. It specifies CASSVAQGYEQFF.

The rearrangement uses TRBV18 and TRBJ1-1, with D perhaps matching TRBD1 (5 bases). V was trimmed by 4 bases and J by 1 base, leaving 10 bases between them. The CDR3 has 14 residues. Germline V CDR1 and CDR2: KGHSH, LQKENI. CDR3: CASSLKQGNTEAFF. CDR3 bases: TGTGCCAGCTCACTTAAGCAGGGGAACACTGAAGCTTTCTTT.

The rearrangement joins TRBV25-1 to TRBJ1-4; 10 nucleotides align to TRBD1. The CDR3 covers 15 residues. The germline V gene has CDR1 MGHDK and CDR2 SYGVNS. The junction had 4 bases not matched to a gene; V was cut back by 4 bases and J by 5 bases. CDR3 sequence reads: CASSGTGGWNEKLFF. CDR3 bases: TGTGCCAGCAGTGGGACAGGGGGTTGGAATGAAAAACTGTTTTTT.

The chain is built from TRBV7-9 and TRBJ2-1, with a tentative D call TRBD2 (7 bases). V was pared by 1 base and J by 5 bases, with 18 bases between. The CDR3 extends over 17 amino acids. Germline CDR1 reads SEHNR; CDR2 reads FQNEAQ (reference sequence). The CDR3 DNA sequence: TGTGCCAGCAGCTTAGAGGGGGGGGCCGCTGGAAACAATGAGCAGTTCTTC. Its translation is CASSLEGGAAGNNEQFF.

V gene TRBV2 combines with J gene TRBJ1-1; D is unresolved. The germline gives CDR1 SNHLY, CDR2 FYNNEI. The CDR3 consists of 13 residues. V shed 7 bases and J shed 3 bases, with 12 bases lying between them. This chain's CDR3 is CASKNHRDTEAFF. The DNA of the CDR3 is TGTGCCAGCAAAAACCACCGGGACACTGAAGCTTTCTTT.

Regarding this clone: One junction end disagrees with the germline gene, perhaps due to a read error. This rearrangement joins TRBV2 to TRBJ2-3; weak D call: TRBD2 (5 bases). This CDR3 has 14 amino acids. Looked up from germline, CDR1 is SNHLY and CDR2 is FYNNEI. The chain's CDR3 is CASSEGDGTSRRRF. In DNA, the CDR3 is TGTGCCAGCAGTGAAGGTGACGGTACGAGCCGGAGGAGGTTT.

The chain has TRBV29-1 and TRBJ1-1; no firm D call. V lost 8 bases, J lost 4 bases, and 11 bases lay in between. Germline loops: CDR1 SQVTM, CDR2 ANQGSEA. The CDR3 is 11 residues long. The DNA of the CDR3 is TGCAGCTCCCGGGAGCTCACTGAAGCTTTCTTT. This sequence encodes CSSRELTEAFF.

In DNA, the CDR3 is TGTGCCAGTACGGGATCTGGGTGGACCGGGGAGCTGTTTTTT. It encodes CASTGSGWTGELFF. The chain has TRBV2 and TRBJ2-2; a possible D gene is TRBD2 (5 bases). Germline CDR1 reads SNHLY; CDR2 reads FYNNEI. The CDR3 length is 14 residues. V gave up 9 bases and J gave up 5 bases, with 16 bases separating them.

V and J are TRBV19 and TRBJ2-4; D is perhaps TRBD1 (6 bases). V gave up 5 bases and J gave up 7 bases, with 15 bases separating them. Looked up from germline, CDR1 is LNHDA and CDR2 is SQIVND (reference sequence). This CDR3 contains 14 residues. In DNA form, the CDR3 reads TGTGCCAGTAGTCCCAGGGACATCAGGAACATTCAGTACTTC. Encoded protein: CASSPRDIRNIQYF. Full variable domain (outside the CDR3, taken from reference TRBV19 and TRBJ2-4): DGGITQSPKYLFRKEGQNVTLSCEQNLNHDAMYWYRQDPGQGLRLIYYSQIVNDFQKGDIAEGYSVSREKKESFPLTVTSAQKNPTAFYLCASSPRDIRNIQYFGAGTRLSVL.

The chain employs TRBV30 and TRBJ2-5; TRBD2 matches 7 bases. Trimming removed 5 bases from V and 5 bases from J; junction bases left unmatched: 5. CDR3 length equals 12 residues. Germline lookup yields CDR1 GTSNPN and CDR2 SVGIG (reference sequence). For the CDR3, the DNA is TGTGCCTGGGCTAAGGGAGGGGAGACCCAGTACTTC. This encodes CAWAKGGETQYF.

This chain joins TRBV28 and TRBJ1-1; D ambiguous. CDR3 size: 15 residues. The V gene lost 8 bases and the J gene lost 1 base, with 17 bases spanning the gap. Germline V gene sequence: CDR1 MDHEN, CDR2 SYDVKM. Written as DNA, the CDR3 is TGTGCCAGCCACGACCCGGGAAGGACGAACACTGAAGCTTTCTTT. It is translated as CASHDPGRTNTEAFF. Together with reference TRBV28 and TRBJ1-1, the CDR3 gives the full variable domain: DVKVTQSSRYLVKRTGEKVFLECVQDMDHENMFWYRQDPGLGLRLIYFSYDVKMKEKGDIPEGYSVSREKKERFSLILESASTNQTSMYLCASHDPGRTNTEAFFGQGTRLTVV.

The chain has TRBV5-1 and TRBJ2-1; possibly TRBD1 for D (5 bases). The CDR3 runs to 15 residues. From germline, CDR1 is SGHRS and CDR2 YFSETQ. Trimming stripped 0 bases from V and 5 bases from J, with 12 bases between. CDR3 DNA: TGCGCCAGCAGCTTGGTCTCGACAGCCAACAATGAGCAGTTCTTC. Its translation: CASSLVSTANNEQFF.

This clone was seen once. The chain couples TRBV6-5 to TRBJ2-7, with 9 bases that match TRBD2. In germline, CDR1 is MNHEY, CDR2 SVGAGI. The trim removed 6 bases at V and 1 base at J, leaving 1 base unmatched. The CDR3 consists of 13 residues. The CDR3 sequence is CASRAGGSYEQYF. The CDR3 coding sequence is TGTGCCAGCAGGGCGGGAGGGTCCTACGAGCAGTACTTC.

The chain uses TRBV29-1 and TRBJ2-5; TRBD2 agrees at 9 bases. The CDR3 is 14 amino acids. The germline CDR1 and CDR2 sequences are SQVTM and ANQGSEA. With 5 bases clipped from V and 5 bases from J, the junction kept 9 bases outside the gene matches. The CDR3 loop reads CSVSSGRGWETQYF. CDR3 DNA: TGCAGCGTTAGTAGCGGGAGAGGGTGGGAGACCCAGTACTTC.